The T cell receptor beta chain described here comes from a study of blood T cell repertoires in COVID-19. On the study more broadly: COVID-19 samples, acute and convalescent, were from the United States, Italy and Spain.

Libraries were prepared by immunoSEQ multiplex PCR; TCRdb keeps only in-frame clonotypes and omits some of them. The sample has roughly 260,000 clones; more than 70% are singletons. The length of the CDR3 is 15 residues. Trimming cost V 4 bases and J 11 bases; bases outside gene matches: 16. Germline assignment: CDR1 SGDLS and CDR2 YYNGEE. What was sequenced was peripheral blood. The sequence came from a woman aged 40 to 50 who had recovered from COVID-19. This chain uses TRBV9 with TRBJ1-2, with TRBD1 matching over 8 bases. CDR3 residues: CASSPTTGAIFRYTF. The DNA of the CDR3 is TGTGCCAGCAGCCCTACGACAGGGGCAATCTTTCGATACACCTTC.